This T cell receptor (beta chain) derives from a study of blood T cell dynamics during melanoma immunotherapy. A fixed DNA input of roughly 0.35 ug was used per bulk PBMC sample. Using immunoSEQ multiplex PCR, the repertoire was profiled, and TCRdb retains in-frame clones only, with some absent. The sample holds roughly 16,000 clones, approximately 91% seen once. Regarding time point: pre-treatment baseline. V was trimmed by 6 bases and J by 0 bases, leaving 12 bases between them. Germline V gives CDR1 MNHEY, CDR2 SVGAGI. The CDR3 has 15 amino acids. Of note for this clone: Antigen specificity is unknown.

Study results and caveats: Clones driving repertoire changes may be melanoma-specific or general immune activation.

The sequence came from a human donor with melanoma. This rearrangement joins TRBV6-5 to TRBJ2-1; no clear D gene. Sequenced material: blood, taken from a patient treated with checkpoint blockade. CDR3: CASRPTESSYNEQFF. The CDR3 bases are TGTGCCAGCAGGCCCACTGAAAGCTCCTACAATGAGCAGTTCTTC.